This T cell receptor (beta chain) was sequenced for a study of vaccination and CD4 T cells after COVID-19. The overall study: Overlapping SARS-CoV-2, HCoV-NL63, HCoV-OC43 and HCoV-229E spike peptides stimulated the cells.

Specified treatment: approximately 9-day PBMC culture with coronavirus spike peptide pools or control peptides (ViraFEST assay). Each well received approximately 1.8 million PBMCs, cultured with about 9.1 IU/ml IL-2 and 9 to 10 ug/ml peptide pools. With fresh IL-2 medium, half the medium was replaced on days 3 and 7. After removal of 5 bases from V and 7 bases from J, the junction contained 7 bases not matched to a gene. The germline gives CDR1 SGHTA, CDR2 FQGNSA. This CDR3 spans 13 amino acids. About this clonotype: What it recognizes is unknown.

The Oncomine TCR Beta short-read assay generated sequence data from the DNA of cultured CD4+ T cells. Scientists extracted genomic DNA from CD4+ T cells grown in culture. TCRdb re-called the PCR reads through MiXCR, storing one row per CDR3 protein. The repertoire holds tens of thousands of distinct CDR3 sequences, with about 60% as singletons. Sequencing used CD4+ T cells from blood, cultured in vitro. The V gene is TRBV7-2, the J gene TRBJ2-7; 8 nucleotides line up with TRBD2. The source is a human donor who had recovered from COVID-19. The CDR3 spells CASSPGGPGEQYF. The CDR3 region has the DNA TGTGCCAGCAGCCCGGGAGGGCCGGGTGAGCAGTACTTC.